A selection of T cell receptor beta chains follows, all from one sample in a study of cytomegalovirus exposure and HLA in healthy donors. The data were produced by immunoSEQ multiplex PCR, yet TCRdb's version contains in-frame clones alone and is incomplete. The repertoire holds over 120,000 clones, with around 75% as singletons. The specimen was PBMCs. These receptor sequences come from a man aged 25 to 40 in good health and CMV-seronegative. CDR3s leave out the opening cysteine and the closing phenylalanine or tryptophan. D genes are given only for firm matches.

J gene	V gene	D gene	CDR3 protein
TRBJ1-6	TRBV27	NA	ASSFNTNSPLH
TRBJ2-3	TRBV7-2	TRBD2	ASSQDGGGGLDTQY
TRBJ1-2	TRBV6-1	TRBD1	ASRLTGGYT
NA	TRBV30	TRBD2	AWGISGGSYEQY
TRBJ1-3	TRBV10-3	NA	AIAVHRGEANSGNTIY
TRBJ1-1	TRBV11-3	NA	ASSLDLSSTEAF
TRBJ2-7	TRBV28	NA	ASASGTLVYEQY
TRBJ1-4	TRBV7-9	NA	ASSPGSSLANEKLF
TRBJ1-2	TRBV6-5	NA	ASNSQGGGYT
TRBJ1-1	TRBV28	TRBD1	ASSFTTGNNMNTEAF
TRBJ2-2	TRBV7-3	NA	ASRAGRTGELF
NA	TRBV23-1	TRBD2	ASPGGGGPPYEQY
TRBJ1-4	TRBV28	NA	ASALRLDSGGTNEKLF
TRBJ2-5	TRBV6-5	NA	ASTSRVIWQY
TRBJ1-2	TRBV28	NA	ASSSTGDGYT
TRBJ2-1	TRBV30	TRBD1	ACTGTGLRGEQF
TRBJ2-7	TRBV30	TRBD1	AWSVGQGFYEQY
TRBJ1-3	TRBV27	TRBD1	ASSLWAGGPGNTIY
TRBJ2-1	TRBV7-2	NA	ASSLPTGETPDEQF
TRBJ2-7	TRBV5-4	NA	ASSFPELSYEQY
TRBJ2-2	TRBV7-3	NA	ASSPTWTGELF
TRBJ2-1	TRBV7-3	NA	ASSLGQYNEQF
TRBJ2-3	TRBV28	NA	ASSLGRTIGVSTDTQY
TRBJ2-3	TRBV7-6	TRBD2	ASTTSGGVTDTQY
TRBJ2-6	TRBV18	TRBD1	ASSYRDRPAGANVLT
TRBJ2-7	TRBV28	NA	ASSPGRQTYEQY
TRBJ2-3	TRBV10-1	NA	AGSRTEGTQY
TRBJ2-1	TRBV6-6	TRBD2	ASSPGGTTYNEQF
TRBJ2-3	TRBV6-6	TRBD2	ASSYSGGVGDTQY
TRBJ1-2	TRBV27	NA	ASSSGGRDGDYGYT
TRBJ2-1	TRBV5-8	TRBD1	ASSLRQGQF
TRBJ1-5	TRBV11-2	NA	ASSLSGGGLSNQPQH
TRBJ2-7	TRBV9	TRBD1	ASSVGRDRPYEQY
TRBJ2-7	TRBV15	TRBD2	ATSSGLAGAYEQY
TRBJ1-1	TRBV29-1	TRBD1	SVCRGLTGTEAF
TRBJ1-6	TRBV4-1	NA	ASSQDTGISYNSPLH
TRBJ1-5	TRBV6-6	NA	ASRGGDNQPQH
TRBJ1-6	TRBV4-2	NA	ASSHPSTGSGSPLH
TRBJ2-5	TRBV6-1	NA	ASSEGVRGKTQY
TRBJ2-7	TRBV28	NA	ASSPPRGESSYEQY
TRBJ1-1	TRBV28	TRBD1	ASSSFDRGTLAF
TRBJ2-1	TRBV27	NA	ASSYRDTLGQF
TRBJ1-6	TRBV5-1	TRBD1	ASSWTGDDSPLH
TRBJ2-3	TRBV7-3	TRBD2	ASSEHPGLAGGMGDTQY
TRBJ2-7	TRBV5-6	TRBD1	ASSRREGWTGSSYEQY
TRBJ2-7	TRBV6-1	NA	ASSQSVQGLEQY
TRBJ2-7	TRBV6-6	NA	ASSRQPQLRHEQY
TRBJ1-2	TRBV5-6	NA	ASSLEGLYGYT
TRBJ2-2	TRBV14	NA	ASSQVRWRRDTGELF
TRBJ2-5	TRBV5-6	NA	ASSLGLALSDQETQY
TRBJ2-1	TRBV19	TRBD2	ASSMGLAGVANEQF
TRBJ1-5	TRBV28	TRBD1	ASSVPLSGQGGGQPQH
TRBJ1-5	TRBV30	NA	AWSSRLGRQPQH
TRBJ2-5	TRBV19	NA	ASSIAGTPVETQY
TRBJ2-7	TRBV27	NA	ASSSRLDREEGYEQY